The 6 T cell receptor beta chains given below trace back to one sample, sequenced in a study of cytomegalovirus exposure and HLA in healthy donors. The PCR ran on 60 Vbeta and 13 Jbeta primers. Using immunoSEQ multiplex PCR, the repertoire was profiled, and TCRdb retains in-frame clones only, with some absent. The table includes about 200,000 clones, about 12% detected once. Sequenced input: PBMCs. The receptors shown here come from a man aged 45-65 years in good health and CMV-seropositive.

This chain connects TRBV4-3 to TRBJ1-5; D is perhaps TRBD1 (6 bases). V gave up 0 bases and J gave up 6 bases, with 9 bases separating them. This CDR3 is built from 14 residues. Germline V gene data show CDR1 as LGHNA and CDR2 as YSLEER. DNA for the CDR3: TGCGCCAGCAGCCAAGAAGGGGGGGTTCAGCCCCAGCATTTT. Its protein product is CASSQEGGVQPQHF.

The CDR3 spells CATSRDWGRRDYGYTF. CDR3 in DNA: TGTGCCACCAGCAGAGACTGGGGCCGAAGAGACTATGGCTACACCTTC. This sequence joins TRBV15 and TRBJ1-2; TRBD1 is a possible D gene (5 bases). The CDR3 covers 16 residues. Deletions cut 0 bases from V and 3 bases from J, with 14 bases between. Germline loops: CDR1 LNHNV, CDR2 YYDKDF (reference sequence).

The rearrangement links TRBV5-1 to TRBJ2-7; 8 bases map to TRBD1. Germline V gene sequence: CDR1 SGHRS, CDR2 YFSETQ. The CDR3 extends over 15 amino acids. Trimming cost V 4 bases and J 5 bases; bases outside gene matches: 11. CDR3 region: CASSVAGTGGDEQYF. In DNA form, the CDR3 reads TGCGCCAGCAGCGTTGCCGGGACAGGAGGAGACGAGCAGTACTTC.

The chain uses TRBV12-5 and TRBJ2-5, with 10 bases lining up with TRBD2. This CDR3 region has 15 residues. V lost 5 bases to trimming and J lost 4 bases; unmatched junction nucleotides: 7. In germline, CDR1 is LGHNT, CDR2 FRNRAP. In nucleotides, the CDR3 is TGTGCTAGTGGTCCAAGCGGGGGGGCTCGAGAGACCCAGTACTTC. This translates into CASGPSGGARETQYF.

Notes on this clone: Other DNA sequences in the same sample also yield this CDR3. The chain carries TRBV19 and TRBJ2-5; 8 positions agree with TRBD1. With 1 base clipped from V and 5 bases from J, the junction kept 3 bases outside the gene matches. Germline CDR1 is LNHDA and CDR2 is SQIVND (reference sequence). The CDR3 has 14 amino acids. This CDR3 is CASSIAGGRETQYF. CDR3 nucleotide sequence: TGTGCCAGTAGTATAGCAGGGGGCCGGGAGACCCAGTACTTC.

Ten or more counts support this clone. The V and J genes are TRBV28 and TRBJ1-2, with 8 nucleotides matching TRBD1. Germline V gene lookup returns CDR1 MDHEN and CDR2 SYDVKM. V shed 5 bases and J 7 bases; nucleotides not matched to a gene: 9. The CDR3 spans 14 residues. CDR3 in DNA: TGTGCCAGCAGTCCCCCGCACAGGGGGTCTGGCTACACCTTC. It specifies CASSPPHRGSGYTF.